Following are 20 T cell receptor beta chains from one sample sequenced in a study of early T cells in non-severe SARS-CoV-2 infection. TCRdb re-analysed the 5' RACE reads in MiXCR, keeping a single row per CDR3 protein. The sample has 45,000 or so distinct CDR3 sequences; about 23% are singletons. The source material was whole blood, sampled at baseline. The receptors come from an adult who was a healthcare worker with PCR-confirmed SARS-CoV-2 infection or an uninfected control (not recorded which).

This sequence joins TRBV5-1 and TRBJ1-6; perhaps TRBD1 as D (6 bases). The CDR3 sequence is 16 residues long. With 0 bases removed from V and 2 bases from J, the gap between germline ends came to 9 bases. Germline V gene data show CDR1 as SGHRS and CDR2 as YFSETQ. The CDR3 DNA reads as TGCGCCAGCAGCTTGGCAGGGGCCACCTATAATTCACCCCTCCACTTT. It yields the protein CASSLAGATYNSPLHF.

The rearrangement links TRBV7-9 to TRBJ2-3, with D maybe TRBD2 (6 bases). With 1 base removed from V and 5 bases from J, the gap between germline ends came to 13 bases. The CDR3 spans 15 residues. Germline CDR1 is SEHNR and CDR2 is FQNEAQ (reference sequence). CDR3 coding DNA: TGTGCCAGCAGCTTAGAAACTAGCAGCGGAGATACGCAGTATTTT. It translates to CASSLETSSGDTQYF.

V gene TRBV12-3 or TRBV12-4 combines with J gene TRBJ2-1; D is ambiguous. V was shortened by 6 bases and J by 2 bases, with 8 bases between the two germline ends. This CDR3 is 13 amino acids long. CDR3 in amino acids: CASSLITYNEQFF. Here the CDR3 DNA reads TGTGCCAGCAGCCTGATAACCTACAATGAGCAGTTCTTC.

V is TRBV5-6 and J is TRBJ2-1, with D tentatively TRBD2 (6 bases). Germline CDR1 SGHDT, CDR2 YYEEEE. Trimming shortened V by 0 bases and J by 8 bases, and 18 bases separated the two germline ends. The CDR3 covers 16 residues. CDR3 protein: CASSLGAGPFRDEQFF. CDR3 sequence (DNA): TGTGCCAGCAGCTTGGGTGCGGGGCCTTTTAGAGATGAGCAGTTCTTC.

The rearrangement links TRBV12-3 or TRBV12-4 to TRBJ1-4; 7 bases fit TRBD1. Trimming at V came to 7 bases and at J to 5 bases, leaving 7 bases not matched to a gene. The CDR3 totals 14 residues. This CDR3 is CASTRQGVNEKLFF. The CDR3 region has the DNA TGTGCCAGCACTCGACAGGGTGTAAATGAAAAACTGTTTTTT.

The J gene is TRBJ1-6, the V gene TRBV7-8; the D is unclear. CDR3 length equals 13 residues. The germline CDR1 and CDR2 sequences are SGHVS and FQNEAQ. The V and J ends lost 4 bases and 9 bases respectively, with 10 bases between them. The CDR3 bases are TGTGCCAGCAGCTCACCCACAACTTCACCCCTCCACTTT. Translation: CASSSPTTSPLHF.

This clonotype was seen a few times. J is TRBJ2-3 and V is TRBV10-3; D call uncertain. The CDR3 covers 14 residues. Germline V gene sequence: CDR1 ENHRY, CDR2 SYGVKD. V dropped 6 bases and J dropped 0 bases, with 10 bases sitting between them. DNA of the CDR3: TGTGCCATCAGGTCAATGGGGAGCACAGATACGCAGTATTTT. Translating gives CAIRSMGSTDTQYF.

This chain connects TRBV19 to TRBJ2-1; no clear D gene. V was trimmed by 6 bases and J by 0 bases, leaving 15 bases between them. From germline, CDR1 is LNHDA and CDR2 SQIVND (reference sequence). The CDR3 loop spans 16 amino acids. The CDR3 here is CASSHYTASSYNEQFF. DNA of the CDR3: TGTGCCAGTAGCCACTACACCGCAAGCTCCTACAATGAGCAGTTCTTC.

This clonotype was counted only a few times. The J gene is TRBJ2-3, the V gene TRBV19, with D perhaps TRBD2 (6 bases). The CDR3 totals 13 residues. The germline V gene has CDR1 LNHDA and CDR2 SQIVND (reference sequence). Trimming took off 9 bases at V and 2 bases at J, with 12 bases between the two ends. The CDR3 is CASAGGFTDTQYF. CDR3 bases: TGTGCCAGCGCCGGGGGATTCACAGATACGCAGTATTTT.

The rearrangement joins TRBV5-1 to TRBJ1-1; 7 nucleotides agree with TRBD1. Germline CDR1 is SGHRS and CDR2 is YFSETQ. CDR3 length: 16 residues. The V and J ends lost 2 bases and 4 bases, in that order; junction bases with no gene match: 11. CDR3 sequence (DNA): TGCGCCAGCAGCTTCAGTCCAGGGGGTGACAGCACTGAAGCTTTCTTT. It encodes CASSFSPGGDSTEAFF.

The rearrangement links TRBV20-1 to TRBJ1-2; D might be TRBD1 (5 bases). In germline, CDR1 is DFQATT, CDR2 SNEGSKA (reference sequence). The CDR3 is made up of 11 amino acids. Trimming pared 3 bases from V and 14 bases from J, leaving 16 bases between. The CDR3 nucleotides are TGCAGTGCTAGTTCCGGGGCACAGTGTACCTTC. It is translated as CSASSGAQCTF.

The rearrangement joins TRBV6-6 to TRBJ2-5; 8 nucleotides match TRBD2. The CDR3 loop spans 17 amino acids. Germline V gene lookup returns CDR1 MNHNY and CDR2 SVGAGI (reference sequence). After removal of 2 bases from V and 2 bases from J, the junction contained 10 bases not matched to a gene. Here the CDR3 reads CASSYESSGESQETQYF. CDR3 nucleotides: TGTGCCAGCAGTTACGAGAGTAGCGGGGAGTCACAAGAGACCCAGTACTTC.

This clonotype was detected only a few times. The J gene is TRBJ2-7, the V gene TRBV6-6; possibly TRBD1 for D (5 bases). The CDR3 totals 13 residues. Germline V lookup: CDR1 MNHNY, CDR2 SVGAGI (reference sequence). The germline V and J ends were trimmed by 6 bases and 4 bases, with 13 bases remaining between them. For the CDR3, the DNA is TGTGCCAGCAGAGCCGCCAGGGATTACGAGCAGTACTTC. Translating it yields CASRAARDYEQYF.

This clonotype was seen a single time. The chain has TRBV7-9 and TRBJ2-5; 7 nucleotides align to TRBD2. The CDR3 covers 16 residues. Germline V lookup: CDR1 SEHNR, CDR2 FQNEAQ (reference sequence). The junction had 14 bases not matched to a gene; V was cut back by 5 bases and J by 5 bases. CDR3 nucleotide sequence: TGTGCCAGCAGCCCAACCTCCGGGGGGAAGGGGGAGACCCAGTACTTC. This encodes CASSPTSGGKGETQYF.

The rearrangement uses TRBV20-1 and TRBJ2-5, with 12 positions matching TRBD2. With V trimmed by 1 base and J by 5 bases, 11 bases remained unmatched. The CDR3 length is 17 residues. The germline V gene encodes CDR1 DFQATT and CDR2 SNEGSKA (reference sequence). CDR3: CSARAELAGGFSETQYF. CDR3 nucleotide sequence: TGCAGTGCTAGAGCCGAACTAGCGGGGGGTTTTAGTGAGACCCAGTACTTC.

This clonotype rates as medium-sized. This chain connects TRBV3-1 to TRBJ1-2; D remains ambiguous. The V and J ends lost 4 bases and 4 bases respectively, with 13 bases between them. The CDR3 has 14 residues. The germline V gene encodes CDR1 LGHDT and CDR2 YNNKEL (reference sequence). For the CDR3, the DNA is TGTGCCAGCAGCCCCCGACAAGGAAGCTATGGCTACACCTTC. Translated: CASSPRQGSYGYTF.

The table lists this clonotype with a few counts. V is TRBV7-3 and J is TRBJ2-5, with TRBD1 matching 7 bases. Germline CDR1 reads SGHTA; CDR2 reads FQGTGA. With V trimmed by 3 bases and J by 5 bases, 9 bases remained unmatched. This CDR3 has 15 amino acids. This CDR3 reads CASSLTTGRIETQYF. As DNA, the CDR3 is TGTGCCAGCAGCTTGACGACAGGGAGAATTGAGACCCAGTACTTC.

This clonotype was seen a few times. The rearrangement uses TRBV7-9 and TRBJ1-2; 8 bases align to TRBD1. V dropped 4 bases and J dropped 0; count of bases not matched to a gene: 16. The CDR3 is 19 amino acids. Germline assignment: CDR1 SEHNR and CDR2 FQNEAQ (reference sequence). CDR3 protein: CASSSQGAGATLANYGYTF. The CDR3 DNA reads TGTGCCAGCAGCTCCCAGGGGGCCGGCGCAACCTTAGCTAACTATGGCTACACCTTC. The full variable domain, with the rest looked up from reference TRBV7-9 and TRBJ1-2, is DTGVSQNPRHKITKRGQNVTFRCDPISEHNRLYWYRQTLGQGPEFLTYFQNEAQLEKSRLLSDRFSAERPKGSFSTLEIQRTEQGDSAMYLCASSSQGAGATLANYGYTFGSGTRLTVV.

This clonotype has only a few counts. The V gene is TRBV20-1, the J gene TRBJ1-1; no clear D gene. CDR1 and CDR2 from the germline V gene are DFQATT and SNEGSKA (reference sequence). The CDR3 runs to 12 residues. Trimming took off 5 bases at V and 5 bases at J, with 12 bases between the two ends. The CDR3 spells CSALRQQTEAFF. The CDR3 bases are TGCAGTGCTCTTAGACAACAGACTGAAGCTTTCTTT.

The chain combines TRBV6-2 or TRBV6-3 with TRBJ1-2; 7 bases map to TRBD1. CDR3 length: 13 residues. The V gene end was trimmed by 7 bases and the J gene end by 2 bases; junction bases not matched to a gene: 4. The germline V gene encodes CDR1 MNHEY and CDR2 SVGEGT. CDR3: CASTLTGNYGYTF. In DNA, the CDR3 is TGTGCCAGCACCCTGACAGGGAACTATGGCTACACCTTC.